The sample holds one count of the clone carrying this TCR beta chain. Its antigen is unknown. Other DNA sequences in the sample encode the same CDR3. The data are from a study of Ad26.COV2.S vaccination and SARS-CoV-2 variants. Study as a whole: Participants got Ad26.COV2.S intramuscularly, once or twice 56 days apart. Study findings and constraints: Substantial breadth in spike-specific CD8+ and CD4+ T cell responses was reportedly seen after vaccination.

As to treatment: around 19 received Ad26.COV2.S at low or high dose, single or two shots; roughly 5 received placebo; per-sample allocation not given. Sampling happened 63 days after the first vaccine or placebo injection. It was an adult aged 18-55 years in Boston who was the donor. An Ad26 vector was used to express Wuhan-strain SARS-CoV-2 spike as the vaccine. Per the germline V gene, CDR1 is KGHSH and CDR2 is LQKENI. V was trimmed by 1 base and J by 4 bases, leaving 7 bases between them. The CDR3 covers 14 residues. Profiled with immunoSEQ multiplex PCR; TCRdb holds only in-frame clones, not every one. The sample includes about 400,000 clones, around nine tenths seen only once; the top ten take around 2%.

The genes are TRBV18 and TRBJ2-2; tentatively, D is TRBD2 (5 bases). The source of this sequence is a person between 18 and 60 years old who received the Ad26.COV2.S COVID-19 vaccine or a placebo. This material consisted of peripheral blood, taken in a trial of Ad26.COV2.S vaccine versus placebo. In DNA, the CDR3 is TGTGCCAGCTCACCACTGGCGGGCACCGGGGAGCTGTTTTTT. Protein: CASSPLAGTGELFF.